The 24 T cell receptor beta chains below come from one sample, sequenced in a study of shared clonotypes between healthy human individuals. The table came from immunoSEQ multiplex PCR; TCRdb's copy has only in-frame clones and leaves some out. The repertoire holds approximately 2,300,000 clones, with just under 95% as singletons. Sample: naive CD4+ T cells from PBMCs. Subset defined: CD45RA+ positively selected. These receptor sequences come from a man in his late teens or twenties in good health. Some clones in this sample may be carry-over from other donors' samples.

V usage is TRBV9 and J usage is TRBJ2-1; 9 bases agree with TRBD1. The CDR3 is made up of 23 amino acids. V dropped 1 base and J dropped 4; count of bases not matched to a gene: 27. CDR1 and CDR2 from the germline V gene are SGDLS and YYNGEE. The CDR3 DNA sequence: TGTGCCAGCAGCGTATCAGTCTCGACAGGGTCGATGGCGGGACAGGGCGAATACAATGAGCAGTTCTTC. Translating it yields CASSVSVSTGSMAGQGEYNEQFF.

DNA of the CDR3: TGTGCCAGCACCCCTGGATCTAGCGCCTTTACAGATACGCAGTATTTT. Encoded protein: CASTPGSSAFTDTQYF. The chain links TRBV28 to TRBJ2-3; D possibly corresponds to TRBD2 (6 bases). The V gene lost 7 bases and the J gene lost 3 bases, with 20 bases spanning the gap. Germline V gene data show CDR1 as MDHEN and CDR2 as SYDVKM. The CDR3 sequence is 16 residues long.

The chain carries TRBV7-2 and TRBJ1-1; D is perhaps TRBD1 (6 bases). Germline lookup yields CDR1 SGHTA and CDR2 FQGNSA. V lost 2 bases and J lost 0, with 10 bases in between. This CDR3 contains 15 residues. CDR3 DNA: TGTGCCAGCAGCTTATCAGGGGCTCTGAACACTGAAGCTTTCTTT. Its protein product is CASSLSGALNTEAFF.

This clone was detected only once. The chain employs TRBV11-2 and TRBJ2-3; 8 bases line up with TRBD1. The germline V gene encodes CDR1 SGHAT and CDR2 FQNNGV. This CDR3 region has 14 residues. J was trimmed by 1 base and V by 4 bases; bases with no gene match: 1. The CDR3 region is CASSSDRGTDTQYF. The CDR3 DNA is TGTGCCAGCAGCTCGGACAGGGGCACAGATACGCAGTATTTT.

This clone was detected once. This chain connects TRBV6-5 to TRBJ2-7; tentatively, D is TRBD1 (6 bases). CDR1 MNHEY and CDR2 SVGAGI come from the germline V gene. The CDR3 spans 12 residues. The V end lost 4 bases, the J end lost 6 bases, and 10 bases lay between the germline ends. CDR3 in DNA: TGTGCCAGCAGTTCCCGGACAGCCGAGCAGTACTTC. It translates to CASSSRTAEQYF.

The chain couples TRBV2 to TRBJ2-1; D is undetermined. This CDR3 has 14 amino acids. Germline values: CDR1 SNHLY, CDR2 FYNNEI. V was shortened by 5 bases and J by 5 bases, with 13 bases between the two germline ends. The CDR3 here is CASSWSENNNEQFF. The DNA of the CDR3 is TGTGCCAGCAGTTGGAGCGAGAATAACAATGAGCAGTTCTTC.

The chain couples TRBV12-2 to TRBJ1-1. TRBV12-2 is classified as a pseudogene. This CDR3 is 17 amino acids long. The CDR3 coding sequence is TGTGCAAGTCGCTTAGCGTCTAAAATCAGAATGAACACTGAAGCTTTCTTT. This gives the protein CASRLASKIRMNTEAFF.

The V gene is TRBV5-1, the J gene TRBJ2-2, with D perhaps TRBD1 or TRBD2 (6 bases each). The CDR3 is 15 residues long. Germline assignment: CDR1 SGHRS and CDR2 YFSETQ. Trimming shortened V by 4 bases and J by 3 bases, and 13 bases separated the two germline ends. CDR3 protein: CASSPGDTYTGELFF. The CDR3 nucleotides are TGCGCCAGCAGCCCGGGGGACACTTACACCGGGGAGCTGTTTTTT. The whole variable domain, filled in from reference TRBV5-1 and TRBJ2-2, reads KAGVTQTPRYLIKTRGQQVTLSCSPISGHRSVSWYQQTPGQGLQFLFEYFSETQRNKGNFPGRFSGRQFSNSRSEMNVSTLELGDSALYLCASSPGDTYTGELFFGEGSRLTVL.

V usage is TRBV2 and J usage is TRBJ2-3; the match to TRBD1 covers 7 bases. V shed 10 bases, J shed 4 bases, and the junction held 8 bases outside the gene matches. From germline, CDR1 is SNHLY and CDR2 FYNNEI. The CDR3 runs 13 residues. CDR3 protein: CATRQGPPDTQYF. The CDR3 DNA is TGTGCCACCAGACAGGGACCCCCAGATACGCAGTATTTT.

The V and J genes are TRBV11-2 and TRBJ2-1; 7 bases fit TRBD2. Trimming took 5 bases from V and 7 from J; bases not matched to a gene: 20. Germline values: CDR1 SGHAT, CDR2 FQNNGV. The CDR3 has 18 residues. The CDR3 is CASSPHPGRREGRNEQFF. For the CDR3, the DNA is TGTGCCAGCAGCCCCCACCCTGGAAGGAGGGAGGGTCGGAATGAGCAGTTCTTC.

Of note for this clone: Other DNA sequences in the same sample also yield this CDR3. The chain carries TRBV7-2 and TRBJ2-1, with TRBD2 matching 14 bases. V gave up 3 bases and J gave up 7 bases; unmatched junction bases: 2. Germline values: CDR1 SGHTA, CDR2 FQGNSA. The CDR3 spans 15 residues. In DNA, the CDR3 is TGTGCCAGCAGCTTTGGACTAGCGGGAGGTAATGAGCAGTTCTTC. Translated, it gives CASSFGLAGGNEQFF.

This sequence joins TRBV28 and TRBJ2-5; 7 nucleotides line up with TRBD1. J was trimmed by 4 bases and V by 11 bases; bases with no gene match: 16. CDR1 and CDR2 (germline): MDHEN, SYDVKM. The CDR3 has 15 amino acids. The CDR3 loop reads CAAIHRQGDLETQYF. In nucleotides, the CDR3 is TGTGCCGCCATTCACAGGCAGGGGGATTTAGAGACCCAGTACTTC.

V and J are TRBV30 and TRBJ2-7, with a possible D match to TRBD2 (5 bases). Germline CDR1 and CDR2: GTSNPN and SVGIG (reference sequence). V was cut by 1 base and J by 1 base, with 11 bases left in between. This CDR3 has 14 amino acids. CDR3 DNA sequence: TGTGCCTGGAGTGATGGGAGTGGATCCTACGAGCAGTACTTC. It specifies CAWSDGSGSYEQYF.

The genes are TRBV7-9 and TRBJ2-7; D gene unclear. V lost 4 bases to trimming and J lost 0 bases, with 22 bases between them. The CDR3 loop spans 18 amino acids. Germline assignment: CDR1 SEHNR and CDR2 FQNEAQ (reference sequence). The CDR3 nucleotides are TGTGCCAGCAGCTCCCCGGAGTTCGGTTGGGGAAGCTCCTACGAGCAGTACTTC. This gives the protein CASSSPEFGWGSSYEQYF. The whole variable domain, remainder taken from reference TRBV7-9 and TRBJ2-7, is DTGVSQNPRHKITKRGQNVTFRCDPISEHNRLYWYRQTLGQGPEFLTYFQNEAQLEKSRLLSDRFSAERPKGSFSTLEIQRTEQGDSAMYLCASSSPEFGWGSSYEQYFGPGTRLTVT.

The genes are TRBV19 and TRBJ1-2; D call uncertain. Germline V gene lookup returns CDR1 LNHDA and CDR2 SQIVND (reference sequence). This CDR3 comprises 15 residues. CDR3 nucleotide sequence: TGTGCTACGAAGAGCAGCGGCCCTGCTAACTATGGCTACACCTTC. It specifies CATKSSGPANYGYTF.

The chain carries TRBV6-5 and TRBJ2-7; 9 bases fit TRBD1. This CDR3 is built from 15 residues. The V gene end was trimmed by 6 bases and the J gene end by 2 bases; junction bases not matched to a gene: 8. The V gene's germline CDR1 is MNHEY and CDR2 SVGAGI. In DNA, the CDR3 is TGTGCCAGCAGGAAGAGGGGACAGGGTCCCTACGAGCAGTACTTC. Protein: CASRKRGQGPYEQYF.

Details on this clone: Other DNA sequences from this sample encode an identical CDR3 as well. The V call is TRBV7-2, the J call TRBJ2-7; 8 positions match TRBD2. CDR1 and CDR2 from the germline V gene are SGHTA and FQGNSA. The V segment lost 1 base and the J segment 4 bases; nucleotides outside the gene matches: 6. The CDR3 has 15 residues. The CDR3 region has the DNA TGTGCCAGCAGCTTAGGCGGTTTAGCGGGATACGAGCAGTACTTC. As protein: CASSLGGLAGYEQYF.

The chain employs TRBV6-4 and TRBJ2-2; TRBD1 matches 7 bases. Trimming cost V 6 bases and J 3 bases; bases outside gene matches: 4. Germline CDR1 reads MRHNA; CDR2 reads SNTAGT. The CDR3 totals 14 residues. The CDR3: CASRQGGDTGELFF. DNA for the CDR3: TGTGCCAGCAGGCAAGGGGGCGACACCGGGGAGCTGTTTTTT.

The chain is built from TRBV28 and TRBJ1-5; D is perhaps TRBD1 (6 bases). The CDR3 runs to 15 residues. CDR1 is MDHEN, CDR2 SYDVKM, per germline. V was cut by 5 bases and J by 0 bases, with 11 bases left in between. DNA for the CDR3: TGTGCCAGCAGTCTGGGACATTATAGCAATCAGCCCCAGCATTTT. Encoded protein: CASSLGHYSNQPQHF. The complete variable domain, with remaining parts taken from reference TRBV28 and TRBJ1-5, reads DVKVTQSSRYLVKRTGEKVFLECVQDMDHENMFWYRQDPGLGLRLIYFSYDVKMKEKGDIPEGYSVSREKKERFSLILESASTNQTSMYLCASSLGHYSNQPQHFGDGTRLSIL.

V usage is TRBV7-9 and J usage is TRBJ1-2; D gene uncertain. CDR3 length equals 14 residues. V lost 2 bases, J lost 8 bases, and 15 bases lay in between. CDR1 and CDR2 (germline): SEHNR, FQNEAQ (reference sequence). The CDR3, as DNA: TGTGCCAGCAGCTTATCAGATTCTGGGAGGGGCTACACCTTC. It translates to CASSLSDSGRGYTF.

The V gene is TRBV7-2, the J gene TRBJ1-5, with D hard to call. The germline V and J ends were trimmed by 1 base and 4 bases, with 11 bases remaining between them. The CDR3 is 15 amino acids. Looked up from germline, CDR1 is SGHTA and CDR2 is FQGNSA. The CDR3 nucleotides read TGTGCCAGCAGCTTAGTGCAAACACCTAATCAGCCCCAGCATTTT. Its protein product is CASSLVQTPNQPQHF.

This clone was detected only a few times. The chain combines TRBV7-9 with TRBJ1-1, with D possibly matching TRBD1 (6 bases). Per germline, CDR1 SEHNR and CDR2 FQNEAQ (reference sequence). The length of the CDR3 is 16 residues. V lost 1 base and J lost 1, with 13 bases in between. The CDR3 region has the DNA TGTGCCAGCAGCTTAGGTGCAGGGGCGGCGAACACTGAAGCTTTCTTT. It specifies CASSLGAGAANTEAFF.

The V and J genes are TRBV7-9 and TRBJ1-2, with TRBD1 matching over 8 bases. The CDR3 covers 17 residues. The ends lost 5 bases at V and 3 bases at J; junction bases unmatched: 14. Germline V gives CDR1 SEHNR, CDR2 FQNEAQ (reference sequence). As DNA, the CDR3 is TGTGCCAGCAGCCCTATCAGGGGGCTCGGGCGGGACTATGGCTACACCTTC. It is translated as CASSPIRGLGRDYGYTF.

The J gene is TRBJ1-1, the V gene TRBV7-2; 7 bases match TRBD1. The CDR3 length is 17 residues. Trimming cost V 5 bases and J 4 bases; bases outside gene matches: 16. From germline, CDR1 is SGHTA and CDR2 FQGNSA. The CDR3 here is CASSPLLQTGSGTEAFF. The CDR3 DNA reads TGTGCCAGCAGCCCCCTTCTTCAGACAGGGTCAGGCACTGAAGCTTTCTTT.